These 14 T cell receptor beta chains share one sample of origin, sequenced in a study of molecular identifiers for immune sequencing clone quantification. TCRdb fed the PCR reads into MiXCR, producing one record per CDR3 protein. This table holds over 85,000 distinct CDR3 sequences, more than 20% found once. The source material was naive CD8+ T cells from blood, with Jurkat cell RNA spiked in. The sample's subset: FACS-sorted CD8+CD4-CCR7+CD45RA+ naive T cells. These receptor sequences come from a human donor in good health. Some libraries in this study had Jurkat cell RNA spiked in.

This clonotype was observed a few times. This chain links TRBV7-7 with TRBJ2-2, with 12 bases fitting TRBD2. The germline V gene encodes CDR1 SSHAT and CDR2 FNYEAQ (reference sequence). The CDR3 loop spans 15 amino acids. Trimming removed 2 bases from V and 6 bases from J; junction bases left unmatched: 1. In nucleotides, the CDR3 is TGTGCCAGCAGCTTATCTAGCGGGGGGGCCGGGGAGCTGTTTTTT. Protein product: CASSLSSGGAGELFF.

This clonotype was picked up many times. The chain links TRBV19 to TRBJ1-6; D gene unclear. V shed 3 bases and J shed 10 bases, with 7 bases lying between them. The germline gives CDR1 LNHDA, CDR2 SQIVND (reference sequence). The CDR3 contains 12 residues. CDR3: CASSMAASPLHF. In DNA form, the CDR3 reads TGTGCCAGTAGTATGGCGGCATCACCCCTCCACTTT.

Ten or more counts support this clonotype. The V call is TRBV14, the J call TRBJ2-5, with D tentatively TRBD1 (5 bases). Between the trimmed V and J ends, which lost 0 bases and 1 base, there was a span of 12 bases. Germline V lookup: CDR1 SGHDN, CDR2 FVKESK. The CDR3 length is 16 residues. In nucleotides, the CDR3 is TGTGCCAGCAGCCAAGATAGGAGACAGCTCCAAGAGACCCAGTACTTC. Translating gives CASSQDRRQLQETQYF.

This clonotype turned up a few times. This chain uses TRBV6-2 or TRBV6-3 with TRBJ2-1, with 13 bases lining up with TRBD2. The length of the CDR3 is 15 residues. The V segment lost 9 bases and the J segment 4 bases; nucleotides outside the gene matches: 6. The germline gives CDR1 MNHEY, CDR2 SVGEGT. Here the CDR3 reads CASRTSGSVYNEQFF. CDR3 DNA sequence: TGTGCCAGTCGGACTAGCGGGAGTGTGTACAATGAGCAGTTCTTC.

This chain uses TRBV19 with TRBJ2-1, with 9 bases lining up with TRBD2. Germline-derived CDR1 and CDR2 are LNHDA and SQIVND (reference sequence). CDR3 size: 14 residues. Losses at the gene ends were 7 bases for V and 3 bases for J; bases not matched to a gene: 4. The CDR3 region is CASKLAGDYNEQFF. The CDR3 coding sequence is TGTGCCAGTAAGTTAGCGGGAGACTACAATGAGCAGTTCTTC.

This clonotype has a single count. This clone may be a read error of a much larger clone one base away. CDR3 loop: CASSHGQGSFRETQYF. CDR3 in DNA: TGCGCCAGCAGCCACGGACAGGGGTCCTTTCGGGAGACCCAGTACTTC. This chain links TRBV4-1 with TRBJ2-5; 9 bases align to TRBD1. The CDR3 has 16 amino acids. CDR1 MGHRA and CDR2 YSYEKL come from the germline V gene. V dropped 3 bases and J dropped 5; count of bases not matched to a gene: 10.

Worth noting for this clonotype: It may be a read error: a sequence one base away is much more abundant. In DNA form, the CDR3 reads TGCGCCAGCAGCAGCGAAACAGGGGGCAACACTGAAGCTTCCTTT. Its translation: CASSSETGGNTEASF. The chain has TRBV5-1 and TRBJ1-1, with TRBD1 matching 9 bases. Germline loops: CDR1 SGHRS, CDR2 YFSETQ. This CDR3 is 15 amino acids long.

This clonotype was seen many times. This chain connects TRBV6-1 to TRBJ1-2, with D hard to call. This CDR3 is built from 14 residues. The ends were cut back, 1 base at V and 5 bases at J, with 11 bases in the middle. Looked up from germline, CDR1 is MNHNS and CDR2 is SASEGT. CDR3 DNA: TGTGCCAGCAGTGAAGAATTAGGAACATATGGCTACACCTTC. This sequence encodes CASSEELGTYGYTF.

The chain uses TRBV5-1 and TRBJ2-7; 10 bases agree with TRBD1. Germline-derived CDR1 and CDR2 are SGHRS and YFSETQ. This CDR3 spans 14 amino acids. V shed 8 bases, J shed 5 bases, and the junction held 10 bases outside the gene matches. The CDR3 bases are TGCGCCAGTGGCTTGGACAGGGGGAGAAACGAGCAGTACTTC. Residues: CASGLDRGRNEQYF.

As for this clonotype: Given a much more abundant clone one base away, this may be a read error. Given the absence of the conserved phenylalanine or tryptophan at the CDR3 end, a read error is likely. J is TRBJ1-1 and V is TRBV4-3; D gene uncertain. Germline values: CDR1 LGHNA, CDR2 YSLEER. The CDR3 extends over 15 amino acids. V lost 0 bases and J lost 7, with 15 bases in between. The DNA of the CDR3 is TGCGCCAGCAGCCAAGATAGTTGGGGAGTATTTGAAGCTTTCATT. Its translation is CASSQDSWGVFEAFI.

V is TRBV12-3 or TRBV12-4 and J is TRBJ1-1; possibly TRBD1 for D (6 bases). Between the trimmed V and J ends, which lost 7 bases and 5 bases, there was a span of 11 bases. The CDR3 runs 12 residues. CDR3 DNA sequence: TGTGCCAGCAAACAACAGGGAACTGAAGCTTTCTTT. This sequence encodes CASKQQGTEAFF.

The sample holds many counts of this clonotype. An end of the junction does not agree with germline; a read error may underlie this. The V and J genes are TRBV12-3 or TRBV12-4 and TRBJ1-5, with a possible D match to TRBD1 (6 bases). This CDR3 has 14 amino acids. CDR3 protein: CASSLAQGNQPQHF. The CDR3 coding sequence is TGTGCCAGCAGTTTAGCACAGGGCAACCAGCCCCAGCATTTT.

This clonotype was counted at least ten times. The CDR3 region is CASRYGGGQETQYF. The CDR3 region has the DNA TGTGCCAGCAGATATGGCGGGGGGCAAGAGACCCAGTACTTC. This chain links TRBV2 with TRBJ2-5; 8 bases align to TRBD2. Trimming at V came to 6 bases and at J to 2 bases, leaving 5 bases not matched to a gene. The CDR3 is 14 residues long. Germline lookup yields CDR1 SNHLY and CDR2 FYNNEI.

V gene TRBV19 combines with J gene TRBJ2-2, with 9 bases identical to TRBD1. Germline trimming cut 5 bases from V and 4 bases from J; bases unmatched to any gene: 5. The germline gives CDR1 LNHDA, CDR2 SQIVND (reference sequence). The CDR3 spans 15 residues. The CDR3 DNA reads as TGTGCCAGTAGTCCGATGACAGGGGGCACCGGGGAGCTGTTTTTT. It codes for CASSPMTGGTGELFF.